The next 13 T cell receptor beta chains were all read from a single sample in a study of T cells in Graves' hyperthyroidism and ophthalmopathy. TCR beta CDR3 regions were amplified from RNA. TCR CDR3 regions were first amplified by RT-PCR with HTBI primers. Each CDR3 protein is one row after TCRdb ran MiXCR on the multiplex PCR reads. The table lists about 540,000 distinct CDR3 sequences, about 43% of them singletons. The sequencing sample was made of peripheral blood or thyroid tissue (not recorded which). The receptors originated from a woman between 18 and 29 years old with Graves' hyperthyroidism.

This clonotype showed up many times. The chain has TRBV7-9 and TRBJ1-1; 9 bases are a match to TRBD1. After removal of 5 bases from V and 1 base from J, the junction contained 5 bases not matched to a gene. CDR3 length: 15 amino acids. Germline V gives CDR1 SEHNR, CDR2 FQNEAQ (reference sequence). The CDR3 region is CASSKDRGENTEAFF. In DNA, the CDR3 is TGTGCCAGCAGCAAAGACAGGGGGGAGAACACTGAAGCTTTCTTT.

This clonotype was detected a few times. The chain uses TRBV7-9 and TRBJ2-7; perhaps TRBD2 as D (5 bases). Trimming removed 5 bases from V and 6 bases from J, with 17 bases in between. CDR1 is SEHNR and CDR2 is FQNEAQ in the germline V gene (reference sequence). The CDR3 is 14 residues long. This CDR3 is CASSPAEVAGEQYF. The CDR3 DNA follows: TGTGCCAGCAGCCCCGCGGAGGTAGCCGGCGAGCAGTACTTC.

This clonotype was detected only a few times. V gene TRBV29-1 combines with J gene TRBJ2-2, with D possibly TRBD2 on 6 matching bases. The CDR3 totals 13 residues. The germline CDR1 and CDR2 sequences are SQVTM and ANQGSEA. V was cut by 5 bases and J by 1 base, with 8 bases left in between. This chain's CDR3 is CSVPGRNTGELFF. The CDR3, as DNA: TGCAGCGTTCCCGGGAGGAACACCGGGGAGCTGTTTTTT.

This clonotype was counted at least ten times. The CDR3 DNA reads as TGTGCCAGTAGTATCAGGCTGATTAGCAATCAGCCCCAGCATTTT. Protein sequence: CASSIRLISNQPQHF. V usage is TRBV19 and J usage is TRBJ1-5; D gene uncertain. V lost 3 bases to trimming and J lost 0 bases, with 9 bases between them. Germline V lookup: CDR1 LNHDA, CDR2 SQIVND (reference sequence). The CDR3 covers 15 residues.

This sequence joins TRBV24-1 and TRBJ2-5; D might be TRBD1 (6 bases). Germline CDR1 KGHDR, CDR2 SFDVKD. CDR3 length: 16 amino acids. Trimming shortened V by 3 bases and J by 0 bases, and 13 bases separated the two germline ends. This CDR3 reads CATSDPGHSYQETQYF. CDR3 DNA sequence: TGTGCCACCAGTGATCCGGGACATTCGTACCAAGAGACCCAGTACTTC.

CDR3 in DNA: TGTGCCACCAGTGGAAAGGGGCGAGCGGGCTACACCTTC. Residues: CATSGKGRAGYTF. This sequence joins TRBV24-1 and TRBJ1-2; perhaps TRBD1 as D (5 bases). The V gene lost 5 bases and the J gene lost 8 bases, with 14 bases spanning the gap. The CDR3 has 13 residues. Germline loops: CDR1 KGHDR, CDR2 SFDVKD.

This chain joins TRBV7-3 and TRBJ2-5, with D possibly TRBD1 on 5 matching bases. CDR3 length equals 15 residues. Germline loops: CDR1 SGHTA, CDR2 FQGTGA. The V end was cut by 8 bases, the J end by 5 bases, with 21 bases between. In DNA, the CDR3 is TGTGCCAGCGCACAGGATGAGGTGATGGAGGAGACCCAGTACTTC. Protein sequence: CASAQDEVMEETQYF.

This clonotype was counted many times. The CDR3 coding sequence is TGCAGCGTCGGATGGGACAGCGACACCGGGGAGCTGTTTTTT. It translates to CSVGWDSDTGELFF. V is TRBV29-1 and J is TRBJ2-2; 7 bases align to TRBD1. Germline loops: CDR1 SQVTM, CDR2 ANQGSEA. With 6 bases clipped from V and 3 bases from J, the junction kept 7 bases outside the gene matches. There are 14 residues in the CDR3.

V usage is TRBV10-3 and J usage is TRBJ1-2, with 7 positions matching TRBD1. The CDR3 is 13 amino acids. V was clipped by 8 bases and J by 0 bases; unmatched bases: 3. Germline CDR1 is ENHRY and CDR2 is SYGVKD. The DNA for the CDR3 is TGTGCCATCTCAGGGACAGCTAACTATGGCTACACCTTC. Encoded protein: CAISGTANYGYTF.

This chain joins TRBV24-1 and TRBJ1-2, with a weak D call TRBD1 (5 bases). CDR3 length equals 15 residues. CDR1 and CDR2 (germline): KGHDR, SFDVKD. V lost 12 bases to trimming and J lost 5 bases, with 24 bases between them. The CDR3 DNA sequence: TGTGCCTGGAGTCCCGGGGTAGGGGCGATATATGGCTACACCTTC. It codes for CAWSPGVGAIYGYTF.

The chain joins TRBV20-1 to TRBJ2-7, with D perhaps assigned TRBD1 or TRBD2 (5 bases each). Germline V CDR1 and CDR2: DFQATT, SNEGSKA (reference sequence). V lost 5 bases to trimming and J lost 3 bases, with 17 bases between them. The CDR3 consists of 14 residues. As DNA, the CDR3 is TGCAGTGCTGGGGGTTCGGACCAAGACTACGAGCAGTACTTC. Amino acid sequence: CSAGGSDQDYEQYF.

The V and J genes are TRBV29-1 and TRBJ2-2; tentative D call: TRBD2 (6 bases). The germline gives CDR1 SQVTM, CDR2 ANQGSEA. V was trimmed by 4 bases and J by 5 bases, leaving 14 bases between them. The CDR3 extends over 14 amino acids. The CDR3 DNA follows: TGCAGCGTTGGGGGGGAAGTTCGAACCGGGGAGCTGTTTTTT. Protein: CSVGGEVRTGELFF.

This clonotype appeared many times. The genes are TRBV24-1 and TRBJ1-1, with D possibly matching TRBD1 (5 bases). This CDR3 spans 13 amino acids. Germline values: CDR1 KGHDR, CDR2 SFDVKD. V lost 3 bases and J 3 bases, leaving 7 bases between the germline ends. This CDR3 is CATSDDRYTEAFF. CDR3 DNA: TGTGCCACCAGTGATGACAGATACACTGAAGCTTTCTTT.